This T cell receptor beta chain derives from a study of shared clonotypes between healthy human individuals. Every subset's genomic DNA went evenly onto several immunoSEQ plates. Profiled with immunoSEQ multiplex PCR; TCRdb holds only in-frame clones, not every one. The data hold hundreds of thousands of clones, with 74% observed a single time. CDR1 is WSHSY and CDR2 is SAAADI in the germline V gene. The CDR3 spans 13 residues. Trimming cost V 7 bases and J 0 bases, with 7 bases left between them. The chain joins TRBV10-2 to TRBJ1-5; D unclear. The specimen was memory CD4+ T cells sorted from blood. Sample subset: CD45RA-negative fraction. The sequence was obtained from a woman aged 25 to 39 in good health. As DNA, the CDR3 is TGCGCCAGCATGGACGGTAGCAATCAGCCCCAGCATTTT. It is translated as CASMDGSNQPQHF.